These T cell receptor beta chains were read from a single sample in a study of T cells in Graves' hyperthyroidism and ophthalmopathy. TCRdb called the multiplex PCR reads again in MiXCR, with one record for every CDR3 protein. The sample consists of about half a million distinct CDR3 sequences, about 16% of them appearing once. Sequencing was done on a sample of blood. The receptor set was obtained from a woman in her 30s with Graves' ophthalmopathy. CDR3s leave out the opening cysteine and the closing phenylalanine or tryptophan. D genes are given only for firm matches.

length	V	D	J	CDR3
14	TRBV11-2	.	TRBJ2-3	ASRRFFQNCTDTQY
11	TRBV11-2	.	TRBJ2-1	ASSRRHLNEQF
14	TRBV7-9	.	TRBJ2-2	ASSFKGGTNTGELF
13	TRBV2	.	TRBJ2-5	ASTGSGTLQETQY
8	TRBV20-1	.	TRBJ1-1	SALTGRPV
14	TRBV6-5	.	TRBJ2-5	ASSYGSWGGKETQY
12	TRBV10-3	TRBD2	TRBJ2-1	VSAAGRSDNEQF
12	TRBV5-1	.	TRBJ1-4	ASSLSDVNEKLF
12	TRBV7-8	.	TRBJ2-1	ASTPLAFAVEQF
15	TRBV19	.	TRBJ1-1	ASSIVSGGLSNTEAF
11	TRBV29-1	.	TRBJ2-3	SVEGHAGDTQY
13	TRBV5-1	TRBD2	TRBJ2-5	ASSIGLAGLETQY
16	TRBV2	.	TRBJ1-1	ASSSDHPASPANTEAF
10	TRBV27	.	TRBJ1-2	ASSLGGYGDT
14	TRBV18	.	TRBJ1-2	ASSPPGSGVGYGYT
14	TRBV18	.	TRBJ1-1	ASSPSRRGLDTEAF
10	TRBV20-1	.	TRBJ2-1	SASWRDHEQF
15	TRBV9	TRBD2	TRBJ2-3	ASSPPWTSGSADTQY
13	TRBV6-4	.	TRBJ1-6	ASSDISRPNSPLH
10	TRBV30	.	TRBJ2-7	AGQVSPYEQY
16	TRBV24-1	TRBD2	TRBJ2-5	AAPEPGLADPGGETQY
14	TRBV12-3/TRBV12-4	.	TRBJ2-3	ASRGGGTAYTDTQY
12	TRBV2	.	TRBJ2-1	ASGGSRSVNEQF
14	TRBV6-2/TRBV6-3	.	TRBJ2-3	ASSYSRRASTDTQY
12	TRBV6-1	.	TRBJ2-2	ASKVPVATGELF
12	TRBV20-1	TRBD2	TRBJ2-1	SASGAGGYGEQF
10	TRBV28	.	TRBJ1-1	ASSLMITEAF
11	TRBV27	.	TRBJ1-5	ASSLRSNQPQH
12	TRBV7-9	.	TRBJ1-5	ASSPGEGNQPQH